This TCR beta chain was sequenced for a study of tumor-infiltrating lymphocytes in primary liver carcinoma. Looking at the study overall: Patients comprised men and women whose ages fell between 30 and 69 years. Each of the samples returned roughly 3.65 to 7.5 million productive TCRbeta reads (a yield similar across tissue types).

Study-wide points: Because the samples were bulk unsorted, the study did not compare CD4+ and CD8+ repertoires. The study found tumor-adjacent and tumor-blood pairs overlapped less than tumor region pairs.

Germline lookup yields CDR1 SGHVS and CDR2 FQNEAQ. This CDR3 contains 20 residues. V lost 5 bases and J lost 7; bases outside the gene matches: 18. Concerning this clonotype itself: Its antigen is still unknown.

Making TCR beta cDNA involved around 510 ng total RNA and a constant-region primer. Libraries for TCR beta were built through three nested multiplex PCR rounds, which together made up a slightly modified ARM-PCR procedure. The two initial PCR rounds, roughly 9 cycles each, used TRBV1-TRBV30 forward and C-beta reverse primers. MiXCR, applied by TCRdb to the multiplex PCR reads, yields one record per CDR3 protein. The sample carries approximately 310,000 distinct CDR3 sequences, 65% recorded once. Unsorted whole blood supplied the RNA, and germline DNA was extracted too. V gene TRBV7-8 combines with J gene TRBJ2-2, with TRBD2 matching over 14 bases. Sequenced material: peripheral blood. This receptor was identified in a man aged 40-49 years with primary liver carcinoma and hepatitis B virus infection. CDR3 amino acids: CASSPSSGLAGAIRVGELFF. The CDR3 nucleotides read TGTGCCAGCAGCCCGTCATCGGGACTAGCGGGAGCCATACGAGTCGGGGAGCTGTTTTTT. The full variable domain, completed using reference TRBV7-8 and TRBJ2-2, is GAGVSQSPRYKVAKRGQDVALRCDPISGHVSLFWYQQALGQGPEFLTYFQNEAQLDKSGLPSDRFFAERPEGSVSTLKIQRTQQEDSAVYLCASSPSSGLAGAIRVGELFFGEGSRLTVL.